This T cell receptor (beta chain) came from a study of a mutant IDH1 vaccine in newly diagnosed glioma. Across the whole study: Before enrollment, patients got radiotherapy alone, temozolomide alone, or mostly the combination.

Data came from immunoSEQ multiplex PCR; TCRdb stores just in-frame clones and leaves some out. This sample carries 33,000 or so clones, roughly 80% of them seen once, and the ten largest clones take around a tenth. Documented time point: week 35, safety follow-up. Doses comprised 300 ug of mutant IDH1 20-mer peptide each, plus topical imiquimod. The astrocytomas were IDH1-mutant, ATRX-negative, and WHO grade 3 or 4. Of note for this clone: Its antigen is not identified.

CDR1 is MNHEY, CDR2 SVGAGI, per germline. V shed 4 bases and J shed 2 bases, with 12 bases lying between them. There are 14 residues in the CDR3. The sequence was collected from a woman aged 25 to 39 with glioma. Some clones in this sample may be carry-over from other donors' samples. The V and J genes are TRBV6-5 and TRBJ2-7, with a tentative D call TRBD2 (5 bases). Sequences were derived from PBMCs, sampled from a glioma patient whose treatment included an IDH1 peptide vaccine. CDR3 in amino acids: CASSFREPAYEQYF. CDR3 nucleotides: TGTGCCAGCAGTTTCCGGGAACCAGCCTACGAGCAGTACTTC.